This TCR beta chain was sequenced during a study of identical twins. Using its own MiXCR run on the 5' RACE reads, TCRdb lists one record per CDR3 protein. The sample includes fewer than 900,000 distinct CDR3 sequences, 15% to 20% of them seen just once. This same sample was also taken into another study, of T cells expressing NK-cell markers. This second study says: Four of the donors also had these clonotypes leading their CD3+CD56-NKG2C+ fraction.

Input material: PBMCs. The sequence was obtained from a woman aged 18-29 years in good health.

The CDR3 DNA sequence: TGTGCCAGCAGTTACGGTCGGGGAGGGACCCAGTACTTC. Protein: CASSYGRGGTQYF. The chain is built from TRBV6-5 and TRBJ2-5; D may be TRBD2 (6 bases). Trimming pared 2 bases from V and 7 bases from J, leaving 11 bases between. Germline assignment: CDR1 MNHEY and CDR2 SVGAGI. This CDR3 contains 13 residues.